Below, 10 T cell receptor beta chains from the same sample are listed, as sequenced in a study of blood T cell repertoires in COVID-19 (dated by TCRdb to about 2020). Receptor libraries were prepared by the immunoSEQ multiplex PCR assay. This immuneACCESS table, as held by TCRdb, lists in-frame sequences with V and J called but not all clones. Of the missing ones, under half trace to an unresolved V gene in checked studies; the others have no known cause. Here the sample has about 100,000 clones; roughly nine tenths occur a single time. Around 15% of the sample rests with the top ten. Material for sequencing was peripheral blood. These receptors were collected from a man aged 50 or older with acute or convalescent COVID-19.

The V call is TRBV12-5, the J call TRBJ2-5; TRBD2 might be the D (7 bases). In germline, CDR1 is LGHNT, CDR2 FRNRAP. CDR3 length equals 13 residues. Trimming pared 4 bases from V and 5 bases from J, leaving 11 bases between. The CDR3 region has the DNA TGTGCTAGTGGTTCCGGGGGGCCGGAGACCCAGTACTTC. It codes for CASGSGGPETQYF.

The chain is built from TRBV5-4 and TRBJ2-3; TRBD1 matches 7 bases. The J segment lost 4 bases and the V segment lost 4 bases, leaving 3 bases of the junction unmatched. The CDR3 has 13 residues. Germline V gene sequence: CDR1 SGHNT, CDR2 YYREEE (reference sequence). DNA for the CDR3: TGTGCCAGCAGCCTGACAGGGTCAGATACGCAGTATTTT. The encoded protein is CASSLTGSDTQYF.

The chain uses TRBV5-6 and TRBJ2-7; D not certain. Trimming cost V 1 base and J 2 bases, with 10 bases left between them. The germline V gene has CDR1 SGHDT and CDR2 YYEEEE. The CDR3 consists of 14 residues. The CDR3 protein is CASSLWRRTYEQYF. The CDR3 bases are TGTGCCAGCAGCTTGTGGCGGAGAACCTACGAGCAGTACTTC.

This clone was recorded only once. V usage is TRBV27 and J usage is TRBJ2-7; D may be TRBD1 (6 bases). The germline CDR1 and CDR2 sequences are MNHEY and SMNVEV (reference sequence). The CDR3 runs 14 residues. V dropped 2 bases and J dropped 1 base, with 9 bases sitting between them. CDR3 sequence reads: CASSLGQTSYEQYF. CDR3 nucleotide sequence: TGTGCCAGCAGTTTAGGACAGACTTCCTACGAGCAGTACTTC.

The CDR3 nucleotides read TGTGCCAGCAGCCCATACCAGGGTTTTGGCAATCAGCCCCAGCATTTT. Translation gives CASSPYQGFGNQPQHF. V is TRBV7-2 and J is TRBJ1-5; D is possibly TRBD1 (5 bases). The germline V gene has CDR1 SGHTA and CDR2 FQGNSA. This CDR3 spans 16 amino acids. Deletions cut 5 bases from V and 2 bases from J, with 16 bases between.

The chain has TRBV5-5 and TRBJ1-5; D ambiguous. Trimming took off 3 bases at V and 7 bases at J, with 11 bases between the two ends. Germline CDR1 and CDR2: SGHKS and YYEKEE (reference sequence). CDR3 size: 13 residues. The CDR3 DNA reads as TGTGCCAGCAGCTCGCAGGAAGAACAGCCCCAGCATTTT. The encoded protein is CASSSQEEQPQHF.

The rearrangement links TRBV6-5 to TRBJ2-1; the match to TRBD1 covers 7 bases. V was clipped by 6 bases and J by 0 bases; unmatched bases: 5. The CDR3 is made up of 15 amino acids. The germline V gene has CDR1 MNHEY and CDR2 SVGAGI. CDR3 coding DNA: TGTGCCAGCAGCCCACAGGGGAGCTCCTACAATGAGCAGTTCTTC. As protein: CASSPQGSSYNEQFF.

This chain uses TRBV9 with TRBJ1-6; TRBD1 matches 7 bases. Germline lookup yields CDR1 SGDLS and CDR2 YYNGEE. Losses at the gene ends were 0 bases for V and 2 bases for J; bases not matched to a gene: 5. The CDR3 loop spans 17 amino acids. The CDR3 bases are TGTGCCAGCAGCGTAGGAAAAGGGGGCCCCTATAATTCACCCCTCCACTTT. Translating gives CASSVGKGGPYNSPLHF.

V is TRBV27 and J is TRBJ1-4, with unresolved D. Germline CDR1 reads MNHEY; CDR2 reads SMNVEV (reference sequence). This CDR3 has 16 amino acids. V shed 5 bases and J shed 4 bases, with 17 bases lying between them. For the CDR3, the DNA is TGTGCCAGCAGTCACTATTCCTCGGGGAGTAATGAAAAACTGTTTTTT. Encoded protein: CASSHYSSGSNEKLFF.

This sequence joins TRBV6-5 and TRBJ1-6, with D possibly being TRBD1 (5 bases). Trimming shortened V by 9 bases and J by 8 bases, and 11 bases separated the two germline ends. There are 12 residues in the CDR3. Looked up from germline, CDR1 is MNHEY and CDR2 is SVGAGI. The CDR3, as DNA: TGTGCCAGTACCGGGGGGGATTCACCCCTCCACTTT. Amino acid sequence: CASTGGDSPLHF.